This TCR beta chain was recorded in a study of cytotoxic CD8 clonotypes in ibrutinib-treated CLL. Study overall: Of a cohort that held some eleven relapsed/refractory and 15 treatment-naive patients, 17 to 18 were IGHV unmutated. Productive templates per sample averaged 255,043; productive rearrangements, some 99,000.

Study-wide findings and caveats: Contraction or stability on treatment characterized the public clonotypes, which were uncommon.

This clone was counted once. The antigen remains unidentified. Unmatched junction bases numbered 5, after V lost 0 bases and J lost 6 bases. CDR1 and CDR2 (germline): SGDLS, YYNGEE. The CDR3 has 15 residues. Libraries of TCR beta were made from about 2.2 micrograms of genomic DNA that came from cryopreserved PBMCs. The repertoire was sequenced with immunoSEQ multiplex PCR; TCRdb's copy has only in-frame clones and lacks some. The repertoire holds fewer than 20,000 clones, about 64% seen once, with roughly 25% in the top ten. The chain links TRBV9 to TRBJ2-2, with 7 bases lining up with TRBD2. The source is a human donor with chronic lymphocytic leukemia. The source material was PBMCs, sampled after 12 months of ibrutinib treatment. CDR3 bases: TGTGCCAGCAGCGTAGGGGGACTAAAGGCCGGGGAGCTGTTTTTT. Residues: CASSVGGLKAGELFF.